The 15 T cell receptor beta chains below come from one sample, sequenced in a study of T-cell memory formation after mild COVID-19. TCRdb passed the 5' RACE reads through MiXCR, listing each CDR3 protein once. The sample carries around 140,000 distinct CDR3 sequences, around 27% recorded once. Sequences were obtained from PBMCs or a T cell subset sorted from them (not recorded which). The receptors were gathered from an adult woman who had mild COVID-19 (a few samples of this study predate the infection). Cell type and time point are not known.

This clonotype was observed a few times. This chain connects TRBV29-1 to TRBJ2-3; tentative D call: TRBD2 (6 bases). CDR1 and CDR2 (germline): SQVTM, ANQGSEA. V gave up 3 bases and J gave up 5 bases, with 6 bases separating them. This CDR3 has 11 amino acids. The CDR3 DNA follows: TGCAGCGTTGAGGGAGGAGATACGCAGTATTTT. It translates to CSVEGGDTQYF.

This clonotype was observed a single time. The CDR3 is CASSQGQTNTEAFF. The DNA of the CDR3 is TGTGCCAGCAGTCAGGGACAGACGAACACTGAAGCTTTCTTT. The J gene is TRBJ1-1, the V gene TRBV12-3 or TRBV12-4, with 7 bases matching TRBD1. V lost 5 bases and J lost 1; bases outside the gene matches: 4. This CDR3 has 14 residues.

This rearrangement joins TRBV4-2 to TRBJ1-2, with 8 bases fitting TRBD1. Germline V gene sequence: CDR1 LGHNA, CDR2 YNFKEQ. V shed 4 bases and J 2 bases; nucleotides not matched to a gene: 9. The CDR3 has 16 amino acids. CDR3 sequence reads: CASSPSGTGPNYGYTF. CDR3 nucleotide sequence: TGTGCCAGCAGCCCCTCCGGGACAGGCCCCAACTATGGCTACACCTTC.

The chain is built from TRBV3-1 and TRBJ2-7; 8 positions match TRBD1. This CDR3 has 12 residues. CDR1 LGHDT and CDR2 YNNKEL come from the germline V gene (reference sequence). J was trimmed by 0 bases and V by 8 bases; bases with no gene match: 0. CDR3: CASGQGSYEQYF. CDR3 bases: TGTGCCAGCGGACAGGGCTCCTACGAGCAGTACTTC.

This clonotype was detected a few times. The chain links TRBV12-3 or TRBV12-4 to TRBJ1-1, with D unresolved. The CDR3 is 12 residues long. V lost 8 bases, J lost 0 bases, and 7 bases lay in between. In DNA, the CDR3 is TGTGCCAGCTCACAGATGAACACTGAAGCTTTCTTT. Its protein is CASSQMNTEAFF.

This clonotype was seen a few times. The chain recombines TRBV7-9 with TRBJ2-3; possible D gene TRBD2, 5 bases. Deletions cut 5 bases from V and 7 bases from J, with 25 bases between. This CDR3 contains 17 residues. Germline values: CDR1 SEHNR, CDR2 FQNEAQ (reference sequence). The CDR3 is CASSAPREAASGNTQYF. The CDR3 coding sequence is TGTGCCAGCAGCGCCCCGAGGGAAGCTGCATCGGGGAATACGCAGTATTTT.

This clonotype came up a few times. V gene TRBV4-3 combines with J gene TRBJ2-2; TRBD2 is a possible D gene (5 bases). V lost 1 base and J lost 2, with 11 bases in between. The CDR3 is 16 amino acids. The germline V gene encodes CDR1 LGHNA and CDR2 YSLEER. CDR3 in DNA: TGCGCCAGCAGCCAAGCAGCGGCGGGCAACACCGGGGAGCTGTTTTTT. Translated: CASSQAAAGNTGELFF.

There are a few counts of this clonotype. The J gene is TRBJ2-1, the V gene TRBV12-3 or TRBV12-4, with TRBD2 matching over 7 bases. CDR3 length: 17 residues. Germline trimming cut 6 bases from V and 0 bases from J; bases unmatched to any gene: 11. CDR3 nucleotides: TGTGCCAGCAGGTCTCAAGGGCTAGCGGCCTCCTACAATGAGCAGTTCTTC. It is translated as CASRSQGLAASYNEQFF.

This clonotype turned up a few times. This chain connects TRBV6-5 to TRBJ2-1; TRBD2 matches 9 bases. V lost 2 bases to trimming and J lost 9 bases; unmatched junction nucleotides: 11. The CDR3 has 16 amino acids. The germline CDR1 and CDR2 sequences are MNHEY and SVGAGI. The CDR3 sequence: CASSYEAGGPLTEQFF. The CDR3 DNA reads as TGTGCCAGCAGTTACGAGGCGGGGGGGCCCTTGACTGAGCAGTTCTTC.

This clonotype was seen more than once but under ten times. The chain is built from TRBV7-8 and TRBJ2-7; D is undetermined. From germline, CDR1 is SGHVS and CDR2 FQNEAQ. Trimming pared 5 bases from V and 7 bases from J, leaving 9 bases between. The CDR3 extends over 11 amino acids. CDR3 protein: CASSHTREQYF. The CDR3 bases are TGTGCCAGCAGCCACACCCGGGAGCAGTACTTC. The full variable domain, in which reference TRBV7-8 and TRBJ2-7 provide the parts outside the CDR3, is GAGVSQSPRYKVAKRGQDVALRCDPISGHVSLFWYQQALGQGPEFLTYFQNEAQLDKSGLPSDRFFAERPEGSVSTLKIQRTQQEDSAVYLCASSHTREQYFGPGTRLTVT.

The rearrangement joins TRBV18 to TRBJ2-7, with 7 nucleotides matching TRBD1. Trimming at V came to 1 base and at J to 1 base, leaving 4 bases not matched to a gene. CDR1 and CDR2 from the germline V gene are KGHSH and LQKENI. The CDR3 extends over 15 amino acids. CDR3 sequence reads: CASSPLGQLSYEQYF. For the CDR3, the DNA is TGTGCCAGCTCACCACTGGGACAGTTGTCCTACGAGCAGTACTTC.

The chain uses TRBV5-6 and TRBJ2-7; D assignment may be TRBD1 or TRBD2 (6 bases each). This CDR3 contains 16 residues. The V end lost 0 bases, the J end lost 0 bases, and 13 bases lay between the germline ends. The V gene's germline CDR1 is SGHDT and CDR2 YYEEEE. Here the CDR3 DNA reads TGTGCCAGCAGCTTGGGACGGAGGGGGAACTCCTACGAGCAGTACTTC. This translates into CASSLGRRGNSYEQYF.

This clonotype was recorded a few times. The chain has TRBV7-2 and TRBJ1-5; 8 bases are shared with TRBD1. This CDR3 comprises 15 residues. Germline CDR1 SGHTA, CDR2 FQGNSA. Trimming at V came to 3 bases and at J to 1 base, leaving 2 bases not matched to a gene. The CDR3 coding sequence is TGTGCCAGCAGCTTTGGACAGGGCAGCAATCAGCCCCAGCATTTT. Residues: CASSFGQGSNQPQHF.

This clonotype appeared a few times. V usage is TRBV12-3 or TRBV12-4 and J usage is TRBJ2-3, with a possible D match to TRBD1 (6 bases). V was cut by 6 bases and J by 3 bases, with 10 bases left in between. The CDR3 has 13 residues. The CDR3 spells CASSHRVTDTQYF. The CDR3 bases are TGTGCCAGCAGCCACAGGGTTACAGATACGCAGTATTTT.

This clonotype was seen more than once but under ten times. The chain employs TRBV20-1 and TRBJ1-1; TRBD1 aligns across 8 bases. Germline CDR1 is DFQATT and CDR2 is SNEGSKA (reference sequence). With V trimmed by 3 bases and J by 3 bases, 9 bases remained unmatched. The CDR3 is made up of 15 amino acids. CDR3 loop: CSARTETGADTEAFF. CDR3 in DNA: TGCAGTGCTAGGACGGAGACAGGGGCTGACACTGAAGCTTTCTTT.